This T cell receptor (beta chain) emerged from a study of blood T cell repertoires in COVID-19 (dated by TCRdb to 2018 to 2020). Turning to the overall study: Collaborator samples came from the United States, Italy and Spain and covered acute and convalescent phases of COVID-19. The material from the prospective study consisted of cDNA or gDNA derived from T cells, B-cell-depleted T cells, or PBMCs. The dataset comprised deeply sampled blood TCRbeta repertoires from subjects exposed to, actively infected with, or recovered from COVID-19. A freely available public database, intended as a resource for researchers studying the immune response to SARS-CoV-2, is where the repertoires were released. The samples were drawn from two sources: the first 160 participants of the ongoing ImmuneRACE study, and fewer than 1,500 subjects contributed by 6 global collaborators. A de-identified subject ID, COVID-19 status, age in years and sex were almost always included in the sample metadata. Where available, HLA class I and class II types were taken from metadata supplied by the sample provider and were not determined by assay-based typing. Study-wide findings and limitations: The quantity of clinical and demographic metadata differed by source and by participant and was supplied without curation.

Each collaborating institution followed its own protocols to collect whole blood in K2EDTA tubes. For TCRbeta analysis, collaborators shipped samples in one of three forms: frozen whole blood, isolated PBMCs, or DNA extracted from either of those sample types. As regards this clone: Its antigen is not yet known. It has no much larger one-base neighbor in the sample; base qualities were not kept.

V loses 4 bases of germline sequence and J loses 3 bases, and the interval between the two ends is 7 bases. Spanning cysteine to phenylalanine, the CDR3 consists of 12 amino acids. Kept here is only the CDR3 DNA, which spans 36 bases and is read in frame from base 1. The immunoSEQ Assay, a bias-controlled multiplex PCR, was used to amplify TCRbeta CDR3 regions from genomic DNA. The study's own analysis went as follows. Nucleated cell counts per sample were estimated from amplification of reference gene primers within the assay. Sequence reads were collapsed and filtered to measure the absolute abundance of every unique TCRbeta CDR3 rearrangement. For each sample, productive Simpson clonality was calculated by taking the square root of Simpson's diversity index across productive rearrangements. Sourced from immuneACCESS, this table was stored by TCRdb with only in-frame sequences that have V and J called. A share of the clones is absent; for the studies checked, an unresolved V gene accounts for under half, and the remainder has no known explanation. From that table come the V and J calls and clone size; the DNA was used to work out D and trimming. The sample contains some 200,000 clones, around 83% of them found a single time. The ten largest clones add up to 6% to 7% of the sample.

Sequenced input: peripheral blood. The chain was built from TRBV12-3 or TRBV12-4 and TRBJ2-7; no D segment can be confidently identified. This clonotype was obtained from a woman aged 35 to 49 with acute or convalescent COVID-19. The CDR3 region: CASSYGDYEQYF. The DNA is as follows: TGTGCCAGCAGTTATGGAGACTACGAGCAGTACTTC.